These 9 T cell receptor beta chains share one sample of origin, sequenced in a study of neoadjuvant anti-PD-1 for oral cavity cancer. The time point was: after neoadjuvant nivolumab, at surgical resection. Measured with immunoSEQ multiplex PCR; TCRdb has only the in-frame clones, and not every one. Of about 12,000 clones listed, 71% are singletons. Sequenced material: PBMCs, taken after nivolumab (anti-PD-1) treatment. The receptor source for this set is a person aged 35-79 years with oral cavity squamous cell carcinoma.

The V gene is TRBV6-1, the J gene TRBJ2-5; TRBD1 matches 7 bases. Trimming cost V 1 base and J 5 bases; bases outside gene matches: 13. In germline, CDR1 is MNHNS, CDR2 SASEGT. The length of the CDR3 is 17 residues. The CDR3 loop reads CASSEDVVGGLRETQYF. CDR3 coding DNA: TGTGCCAGCAGTGAAGATGTAGTAGGGGGCCTGCGGGAGACCCAGTACTTC.

The chain uses TRBV11-2 and TRBJ2-2; TRBD2 is a possible D gene (5 bases). The CDR3 runs to 16 residues. V was pared by 4 bases and J by 6 bases, with 18 bases between. Germline V CDR1 and CDR2: SGHAT, FQNNGV. CDR3 nucleotides: TGTGCCAGCAGCTACGACGGGGATCAGGCGGCCGGGGAGCTGTTTTTT. This translates into CASSYDGDQAAGELFF.

V gene TRBV29-1 combines with J gene TRBJ2-7; 9 positions match TRBD2. Trimming at V came to 4 bases and at J to 1 base, leaving 8 bases not matched to a gene. CDR1 and CDR2 from the germline V gene are SQVTM and ANQGSEA. The CDR3 covers 15 residues. The CDR3 sequence is CSVALGTSTSYEQYF. In nucleotides, the CDR3 is TGCAGCGTTGCCTTAGGGACTAGCACATCCTACGAGCAGTACTTC.

This chain joins TRBV6-5 and TRBJ2-2; 10 bases are a match to TRBD1. Germline V lookup: CDR1 MNHEY, CDR2 SVGAGI. V was clipped by 6 bases and J by 2 bases; unmatched bases: 3. The CDR3 contains 15 residues. The CDR3 nucleotides are TGTGCCAGCAGCCGACAGGGGGCAAACACCGGGGAGCTGTTTTTT. Translation: CASSRQGANTGELFF.

The chain links TRBV4-1 to TRBJ1-2, with a tentative D call TRBD1 (5 bases). CDR1 and CDR2 (germline): MGHRA, YSYEKL. V was pared by 3 bases and J by 1 base, with 15 bases between. The CDR3 is 16 amino acids. CDR3 amino acids: CASSHPMGGNNYGYTF. For the CDR3, the DNA is TGCGCCAGCAGCCACCCTATGGGGGGGAATAACTATGGCTACACCTTC.

This chain joins TRBV29-1 and TRBJ1-1, with 10 bases identical to TRBD1. The CDR3 covers 13 residues. The trim removed 5 bases at V and 11 bases at J, leaving 11 bases unmatched. Germline lookup yields CDR1 SQVTM and CDR2 ANQGSEA. The chain's CDR3 is CSVRTGGTPLAFF. DNA of the CDR3: TGCAGCGTTCGGACAGGGGGGACTCCATTGGCTTTCTTT.

V and J are TRBV30 and TRBJ1-5; D call uncertain. CDR1 is GTSNPN, CDR2 SVGIG, per germline (reference sequence). The CDR3 has 13 amino acids. Deletions cut 0 bases from V and 7 bases from J, with 10 bases between. The CDR3 DNA reads TGTGCCTGGAGTGTCTTGGGGTTACAGCCCCAGCATTTT. It translates to CAWSVLGLQPQHF.

CDR3 sequence (DNA): TGCGCCAGCAGCAGAGTCGGGACGGCCGTGGATACGCAGTATTTT. This translates into CASSRVGTAVDTQYF. The gene calls are TRBV4-1 and TRBJ2-3; D assignment may be TRBD1 or TRBD2 (5 bases each). Germline loops: CDR1 MGHRA, CDR2 YSYEKL. The CDR3 has 15 amino acids. V lost 5 bases to trimming and J lost 6 bases, with 18 bases between them.

V and J are TRBV7-6 and TRBJ2-7; D not certain. Trimming removed 0 bases from V and 3 bases from J, with 9 bases in between. The CDR3 is made up of 14 amino acids. CDR1 is SGHVS, CDR2 FNYEAQ, per germline. CDR3 in DNA: TGTGCCAGCAGCTTAGCGTTCAGGAACTACGAGCAGTACTTC. Its translation is CASSLAFRNYEQYF.